Listed below are T cell receptor beta chains from one sample, sequenced in a study of shared clonotypes between healthy human individuals. Libraries were prepared by immunoSEQ multiplex PCR; TCRdb keeps only in-frame clonotypes and omits some of them. The sample records roughly 530,000 clones, roughly 95% being singletons. Material for sequencing was naive CD4+ T cells sorted from blood. All receptors come from a young woman in good health. Both conserved end residues are part of each CDR3. The D gene is left open where the match is weak. Clone size is shown for a subset of rows, as once, few, many or a class of expanded clone.

V	D	J	size	DNA	CDR3
TRBV2	NA	TRBJ2-7	NA	TGTGCCAGCAGTTTATACTCCTACGAGCAGTACTTC	CASSLYSYEQYF
TRBV28	NA	TRBJ1-4	NA	TGTGCCAGCAGTTCGGGAACAAACAGAAAACTGTTTTTT	CASSSGTNRKLFF
TRBV5-8	NA	TRBJ1-4	NA	TGTGCCAGCAGCGTAAGAAGGGGGAGCGTTAATGAAAAACTGTTTTTT	CASSVRRGSVNEKLFF
TRBV27	TRBD1	TRBJ1-2	NA	TGTGCCAGCAGTCCCATAATCCCGGGACAGGGGAACTTCTATGGCTACACCTTC	CASSPIIPGQGNFYGYTF
TRBV18	NA	TRBJ1-1	NA	TGTGCCAGCTCACCACGCCGTACAGTCGGGACTTACACTGAAGCTTTCTTT	CASSPRRTVGTYTEAFF
TRBV5-1	TRBD1	TRBJ1-4	NA	TGCGCCAGCAGCGTAGGACAGGGGGGGAATGAAAAACTGTTTTTT	CASSVGQGGNEKLFF
TRBV19	TRBD1	TRBJ1-3	NA	TGTGCCAGTAAAGACAGGGGTATTGGAAACACCATATATTTT	CASKDRGIGNTIYF
TRBV6-1	NA	TRBJ2-5	NA	TGTGCCAGCAGTGAAGAGGACCAAGAGACCCAGTACTTC	CASSEEDQETQYF
TRBV30	TRBD2	TRBJ2-2	NA	TGTGCCTGGAGTGTCTTGAGGACTTGGGCGGGAGGGGCTCGTGGGGAGCTGTTTTTT	CAWSVLRTWAGGARGELFF
TRBV4-2	NA	TRBJ1-1	NA	TGTGCCAGCAGCCAAGAGAGGGGATACAGGAGTCCCTATGGCACTGAAGCTTTCTTT	CASSQERGYRSPYGTEAFF
TRBV25-1	NA	TRBJ1-4	NA	TGTGCCAGCAAGGGGGGGGCAGAAAAACTGTTTTTT	CASKGGAEKLFF
TRBV5-1	TRBD2	TRBJ2-1	NA	TGCGCCAGCAGCTTCGTAGCGGGAGAGCGGGAGCAGTTCTTC	CASSFVAGEREQFF
TRBV7-2	NA	TRBJ1-2	once	TGTGCCAGCAGCTTAGTAAGGAGTGGCTACACCTTC	CASSLVRSGYTF
TRBV29-1	NA	TRBJ1-2	NA	TGCAGCGTTGAAGATCAAGGGCCGCGAGGCTACACCTTC	CSVEDQGPRGYTF
TRBV28	NA	TRBJ1-3	NA	TGTGCCAGCACACCCGGACTGCCCGTGAGTGGAAACACCATATATTTT	CASTPGLPVSGNTIYF
TRBV7-8	NA	TRBJ2-2	NA	TGTGCCAGCAGCCCGACCGGGGAGCTGTTTTTT	CASSPTGELFF
TRBV11-3	NA	TRBJ2-7	NA	TGTGCCAGCAGCTCCCAATACACGTCCTACGAGCAGTACTTC	CASSSQYTSYEQYF
TRBV5-1	TRBD1	TRBJ2-2	NA	TGCGCCAGCAGCCCGGGGACAGGGGGCCTCGGCACCGGGGAGCTGTTTTTT	CASSPGTGGLGTGELFF
TRBV6-1	NA	TRBJ1-4	NA	TGTGCCAGCTCCCCCGGGGGGGGGCCAGGGGAAAAACTGTTTTTT	CASSPGGGPGEKLFF
TRBV12-5	NA	TRBJ2-5	NA	TGTGCTAGTGCACCCGGACAAGGAGAGACCCAGTACTTC	CASAPGQGETQYF
TRBV6-1	NA	TRBJ1-2	once	TGTGCCAGCATCGAACAGACGAACTATGGCTACACCTTC	CASIEQTNYGYTF
TRBV7-9	NA	TRBJ2-4	NA	TGTGCCAGCAGCTTATGGGGGCCCGAGGTTACCAAAAACATTCAGTACTTC	CASSLWGPEVTKNIQYF
TRBV6-4	NA	TRBJ1-1	NA	TGTGCCAGCAGTCTAGACACTGGGAACACTGAAGCTTTCTTT	CASSLDTGNTEAFF
TRBV5-1	NA	TRBJ1-3	NA	TGCGCCAGCAGCTTGGGGGGTGGCGGCTCTGGAAACACCATATATTTT	CASSLGGGGSGNTIYF
TRBV10-1	TRBD1	TRBJ2-7	NA	TGCGCCAGCAGTGACGGACCGGGACAGGGGTCCTACGAGCAGTACTTC	CASSDGPGQGSYEQYF
TRBV6-6	NA	TRBJ2-3	NA	TGTGCCAGCAGTTACACGGGGCGAGATACGCAGTATTTT	CASSYTGRDTQYF
TRBV28	TRBD1	TRBJ2-2	NA	TGTGCCAGCTACAGGGGCGTCACCGGGGAGCTGTTTTTT	CASYRGVTGELFF
TRBV19	TRBD1	TRBJ1-4	NA	TGTGCCAGTACCCCGGAGGACAGGGGGGTCACTAATGAAAAACTGTTTTTT	CASTPEDRGVTNEKLFF
TRBV30	TRBD1	TRBJ2-7	NA	TGTGCCTGGAGTACAGACAGGGGATCCGAGCAGTACTTC	CAWSTDRGSEQYF
TRBV7-9	NA	TRBJ1-1	NA	TGTGCCAGCAGCTCACAGGGGAACACTGAAGCTTTCTTT	CASSSQGNTEAFF
TRBV7-2	NA	TRBJ1-6	NA	TGTGCCAGCAGCTTAGCCGGGACAAACAATAATTCACCCCTCCACTTT	CASSLAGTNNNSPLHF
TRBV11-2	NA	TRBJ2-7	NA	TGTGCCAGCAGCCAGGGGATCCGGGGAGGCGAGCAGTACTTC	CASSQGIRGGEQYF
TRBV19	TRBD1	TRBJ2-5	NA	TGTGCCAGTAGTCGGACAGGGGGCTTGGAGACCCAGTACTTC	CASSRTGGLETQYF
TRBV19	TRBD2	TRBJ2-1	NA	TGTGCCAGTATTGGCCTGACTAGCGGGAACAATGAGCAGTTCTTC	CASIGLTSGNNEQFF
TRBV5-5	TRBD2	TRBJ2-1	NA	TGTGCCAGCAGCCACGGCCGGGTAGCGGGGGATAATTACAATGAGCAGTTCTTC	CASSHGRVAGDNYNEQFF
TRBV6-5	TRBD2	TRBJ2-1	NA	TGTGCCAGCAGATCAGCGGGAGGGCCCGGGAATGAGCAGTTCTTC	CASRSAGGPGNEQFF
TRBV19	TRBD1	TRBJ2-7	NA	TGTGCCAGAGAACCCCAGGGGGCGGTTAACGAGCAGTACTTC	CAREPQGAVNEQYF
TRBV19	NA	TRBJ2-3	NA	TGTGCCAGTAGCGAAGACAGGAGCTCTAGCACAGATACGCAGTATTTT	CASSEDRSSSTDTQYF
TRBV18	TRBD1	TRBJ2-1	NA	TGTGCCAGCTCACCAGTGGGACAGTACAATGAGCAGTTCTTC	CASSPVGQYNEQFF
TRBV15	TRBD2	TRBJ2-2	NA	TGTGCCACCAGCTCTAGCGGGCCGTGGACCGGGGAGCTGTTTTTT	CATSSSGPWTGELFF
TRBV2	TRBD2	TRBJ2-3	NA	TGTGCCAGCAGTATCCGGGGACTATCGCAGTATTTT	CASSIRGLSQYF
TRBV18	TRBD1	TRBJ2-1	NA	TGTGCCAGCTCACGGGGACAGGGGAATGAGCAGTTCTTC	CASSRGQGNEQFF